This section outlines one T cell receptor beta chain sequence together with its context. In the authors' methods: Researchers report that nucleated cell counts were estimated from reference gene primer amplification. Measured with immunoSEQ multiplex PCR; TCRdb has only the in-frame clones, and not every one. V and J calls and clone size are as listed in that table; D and trimming were resolved from the DNA. This table has about 220,000 clones, about 80% appearing once. These data belong to a study of blood T cell repertoires in COVID-19. Study-wide background: Collection of acute and convalescent COVID-19 samples took place in the United States, Italy and Spain.

J lost 3 bases, V lost 3 bases, and 4 bases had no gene match. This CDR3 region has 14 residues. Germline V gives CDR1 SGHNT, CDR2 YYREEE (reference sequence). The chain links TRBV5-4 to TRBJ2-7; 9 positions match TRBD2. This TCR was recovered from a woman between 40 and 50 years old with active or convalescent COVID-19. Sequencing input: peripheral blood. As DNA, the CDR3 is TGTGCCAGCAGCTCACCGACTAGCGGCTACGAGCAGTACTTC. Its protein is CASSSPTSGYEQYF.